This section outlines one T cell receptor (beta chain) sequence together with its context. Its antigen is unidentified. The CDR3 extends over 14 amino acids. V was cut by 7 bases and J by 2 bases, with 13 bases left in between. The data originate from a study of blood T cells in healthy people across ages. Next came a second PCR, run for about 6 to 12 cycles, which used a sample-barcoded 5' primer along with a J-beta primer mix. Template switching added a 12-random-nucleotide identifier to every cDNA molecule. CDR3-containing paired-end reads numbering at least 2.5 million came from each sample. TCRdb itself ran the 5' RACE reads through MiXCR, one entry per CDR3 protein. The sample comprises fewer than 2 million distinct CDR3 sequences, approximately 39% of which are singletons, and 23% rests with the top ten. Study-wide points: No conclusive comparison of naive versus antigen-experienced cells was possible with unsorted PBMCs. Diversity estimates from one million T cells were considered underestimates.

The sequencing input was blood. The receptor was isolated from a human donor in good health. The genes are TRBV12-3 or TRBV12-4 and TRBJ2-3; D not certain. The CDR3 coding sequence is TGTGCCAGCACCTTGGTGTCTACCACAGATACGCAGTATTTT. Its translation is CASTLVSTTDTQYF.